A selection of T cell receptor beta chains follows, all from one sample in a study of T cell changes during pregnancy in multiple sclerosis. Some clones are missing from TCRdb's copy, which holds only in-frame ones; the method was immunoSEQ multiplex PCR. The sample has fewer than 50,000 clones; approximately 91% are singletons. Sequenced material: CD8+ T cells from peripheral blood mononuclear cells, taken after pregnancy. The source is a female donor with multiple sclerosis, enrolled in a pregnancy study. CDR3s include the opening cysteine and the closing phenylalanine or tryptophan. A D gene is named only where the DNA matches it firmly. Clone size is given for some rows only: seen once, a few or many times, or a class if the clone is expanded.

j_call d_call clone_size v_call cdr3_aa cdr3_nt
TRBJ2-5 TRBD1 . TRBV27 CASSMGQGYQETQYF TGTGCCAGCAGCATGGGACAGGGTTACCAAGAGACCCAGTACTTC
TRBJ1-5 . few TRBV7-9 CASRATGSNQPQHF TGTGCCAGCAGGGCCACAGGGAGCAATCAGCCCCAGCATTTT
TRBJ2-3 TRBD1 . TRBV6-5 CASSSGTDTRKDTQYF TGTGCCAGCAGTTCCGGGACAGACACACGAAAAGATACGCAGTATTTT
TRBJ2-7 . . TRBV5-6 CASSLQGNEQYF TGTGCCAGCAGCCTACAGGGAAACGAGCAGTACTTC
TRBJ2-1 TRBD2 . TRBV13 CASSPPPLAGDYNEQFF TGTGCCAGCAGCCCACCCCCACTAGCGGGGGATTACAATGAGCAGTTCTTC
TRBJ2-2 TRBD1 . TRBV7-6 CASSSPRDRPGELFF TGTGCCAGCAGCTCCCCCCGGGACAGGCCCGGGGAGCTGTTTTTT
TRBJ1-1 . . TRBV19 CASGHRAHGTEAFF TGTGCCAGCGGACACAGGGCCCATGGCACTGAAGCTTTCTTT
TRBJ2-5 TRBD1 . TRBV7-8 CASSQGQGQQETQYF TGTGCCAGCAGCCAGGGACAGGGACAACAAGAGACCCAGTACTTC
TRBJ1-2 . . TRBV23-1 CASSQSRDSYGYTF TGCGCCAGCAGTCAATCGAGAGACAGCTATGGCTACACCTTC
TRBJ1-4 TRBD1 . TRBV7-9 CASSLGQGEDEKLFF TGTGCCAGCAGCTTGGGACAGGGGGAAGATGAAAAACTGTTTTTT
TRBJ1-5 . . TRBV7-9 CASSFDVEGGLNQPQHF TGTGCCAGCAGCTTCGACGTTGAGGGAGGGCTCAATCAGCCCCAGCATTTT
TRBJ1-5 . . TRBV27 CASTPGGSNQPQHF TGTGCCAGCACCCCCGGGGGATCGAATCAGCCCCAGCATTTT
TRBJ2-7 . . TRBV6-5 CASSYSLTTGEQYF TGTGCCAGCAGTTACTCCCTGACAACCGGCGAGCAGTACTTC
TRBJ1-1 TRBD1 once TRBV7-8 CASSPIATGGSFTEAFF TGTGCCAGCAGCCCCATTGCGACAGGGGGATCATTCACTGAAGCTTTCTTT
TRBJ1-2 . few TRBV5-1 CASSLLAGDHGYTF TGCGCCAGCAGCTTGTTGGCAGGGGACCATGGCTACACCTTC
TRBJ1-1 . . TRBV5-5 CASSYVSSEAFF TGTGCCAGCAGCTACGTGAGCTCTGAAGCTTTCTTT
TRBJ2-7 TRBD1 . TRBV28 CASSPPGTALSYYEQYF TGTGCCAGCAGTCCCCCCGGGACAGCCCTCTCGTATTACGAGCAGTACTTC
TRBJ2-1 TRBD2 . TRBV13 CASSSTSGGTNEQFF TGTGCCAGCAGCTCCACTAGCGGGGGAACCAATGAGCAGTTCTTC
TRBJ2-1 . . TRBV10-1 CASSPGVGGSEQFF TGCGCCAGCAGTCCCGGAGTCGGGGGTAGTGAGCAGTTCTTC
TRBJ1-2 . . TRBV5-5 CASTYQVQGEGYTF TGTGCCAGCACCTATCAGGTGCAGGGTGAGGGCTACACCTTC
TRBJ2-7 TRBD2 once TRBV7-9 CASSPGLAGSIIGRYF TGTGCCAGCAGCCCCGGGTTAGCGGGGTCTATTATTGGGCGGTACTTC
TRBJ2-2 . . TRBV5-1 CASSAPGTGELFF TGCGCCAGCAGCGCCCCGGGCACCGGGGAGCTGTTTTTT
TRBJ2-1 . . TRBV7-9 CASSPRSGGTNEQFF TGTGCCAGCAGCCCACGATCCGGGGGTACCAATGAGCAGTTCTTC
TRBJ2-7 TRBD1 . TRBV19 CATSIGQGGSYEQYF TGTGCCACCTCGATTGGACAGGGGGGCTCCTACGAGCAGTACTTC
TRBJ2-6 TRBD1 . TRBV5-6 CASSLVQGDNGANVLTF TGTGCCAGCAGCTTGGTACAGGGGGATAATGGGGCCAACGTCCTGACTTTC
TRBJ2-7 . . TRBV7-8 CASSLSTSSYEQYF TGTGCCAGCAGCTTATCAACAAGCTCCTACGAGCAGTACTTC
TRBJ1-3 . . TRBV29-1 CSVVVTGQGNTIYF TGCAGCGTTGTCGTAACTGGACAAGGAAACACCATATATTTT
TRBJ2-1 TRBD1 . TRBV29-1 CSVGQGPYNEQFF TGCAGCGTAGGACAGGGACCTTACAATGAGCAGTTCTTC
TRBJ2-3 TRBD2 . TRBV19 CATKKGLAESTDTQYF TGTGCCACCAAGAAGGGACTAGCGGAGAGCACAGATACGCAGTATTTT
TRBJ2-7 TRBD2 . TRBV9 CASSGPGGTYEQYF TGTGCCAGCAGCGGTCCGGGGGGAACCTACGAGCAGTACTTC
TRBJ1-1 . . TRBV5-6 CASSLGIGANTEAFF TGTGCCAGCAGCTTGGGGATAGGGGCGAACACTGAAGCTTTCTTT
TRBJ2-1 . . TRBV9 CASSQDSFNKQFF TGTGCCAGCAGCCAGGACAGCTTTAATAAGCAGTTCTTC
TRBJ2-1 . . TRBV6-1 CASSEGVTEGYEQFF TGTGCCAGCAGTGAAGGGGTCACAGAGGGATATGAGCAGTTCTTC
TRBJ2-3 . . TRBV28 CASSTDTSTDTQYF TGTGCCAGCAGTACGGACACCTCCACAGATACGCAGTATTTT
TRBJ2-1 . . TRBV5-4 CASTTEDNNEQFF TGTGCCAGCACAACTGAAGACAACAATGAGCAGTTCTTC
TRBJ2-5 . . TRBV5-1 CASSLKRGQETQYF TGCGCCAGCAGCTTAAAACGGGGACAAGAGACCCAGTACTTC
TRBJ1-4 . . TRBV10-3 CAISDRDDREKLFF TGTGCCATCAGTGACCGGGACGACAGGGAAAAACTGTTTTTT
TRBJ2-1 TRBD2 . TRBV6-1 CASSEILAGGYEQFF TGTGCCAGCAGTGAAATACTAGCGGGGGGATATGAGCAGTTCTTC
TRBJ2-3 TRBD1 . TRBV7-3 CASSFTGGNTDTQYF TGTGCCAGCAGCTTCACAGGGGGCAACACAGATACGCAGTATTTT
TRBJ2-1 TRBD2 . TRBV11-2 CASSGEGQGQFF TGTGCCAGCAGCGGGGAGGGGCAAGGGCAGTTCTTC
TRBJ1-1 . . TRBV5-1 CASSGRGTAVISEDTEAFF TGCGCCAGCAGCGGACGGGGGACCGCTGTTATTTCTGAGGACACTGAAGCTTTCTTT
TRBJ2-5 TRBD2 . TRBV15 CATSRGAGGAETQYF TGTGCCACCAGCAGAGGAGCGGGGGGGGCAGAGACCCAGTACTTC
TRBJ2-7 TRBD1 . TRBV4-1 CASSQGQGAHEQYF TGCGCCAGCAGCCAAGGACAGGGAGCCCACGAGCAGTACTTC
TRBJ2-7 . . TRBV15 CATSGSTDLRYEQYF TGTGCCACCAGCGGATCAACAGATCTACGGTACGAGCAGTACTTC
TRBJ2-3 TRBD2 . TRBV29-1 CSVEDRRGGGAPTQYF TGCAGCGTTGAAGATCGCCGAGGCGGGGGGGCCCCGACGCAGTATTTT
TRBJ2-1 TRBD2 once TRBV19 CASSPTSGGENNEQFF TGTGCCAGTAGTCCAACTAGCGGGGGAGAAAACAATGAGCAGTTCTTC
TRBJ2-2 . . TRBV6-1 CASRVGANTGELFF TGTGCCTCGAGAGTAGGGGCGAACACCGGGGAGCTGTTTTTT
TRBJ2-7 . . TRBV27 CASSYSLGAYEQYF TGTGCCAGCAGTTACTCCCTGGGAGCCTACGAGCAGTACTTC
TRBJ1-5 TRBD1 . TRBV10-3 CAISERTGEQPQHF TGTGCCATCAGTGAACGGACAGGGGAACAGCCCCAGCATTTT
TRBJ1-4 . . TRBV30 CAWSGGLGATNEKLFF TGTGCCTGGAGTGGGGGATTAGGGGCGACAAATGAAAAACTGTTTTTT